The clone carrying this T cell receptor beta chain was observed at least ten times. Its antigen remains unidentified. They built TCR cDNA with 5'RACE template switching, a step that put in a universal primer site and UMIs. One entry per CDR3 protein results from TCRdb running MiXCR on the 5' RACE reads. The sample carries around 310,000 distinct CDR3 sequences, around 3.9% recorded once. This sample stems from a study of T cells after yellow fever vaccination. Study at large: Preparation of fractions with low cell numbers was performed using SMART-Seq v4 Ultra Low Input. Study-level results: Contaminating bulk clonotypes could be abundant in FACS-sorted repertoires.

Trimming removed 3 bases from V and 6 bases from J, with 9 bases in between. This CDR3 comprises 13 residues. The germline CDR1 and CDR2 sequences are KGHSH and LQKENI. J is TRBJ2-1 and V is TRBV18, with D perhaps assigned TRBD1 or TRBD2 (5 bases each). The sequence came from a man between 18 and 29 years old who received the YFV17D yellow fever vaccine. Sequencing was performed on PBMCs, taken on the day of the yellow fever booster vaccination. The CDR3 DNA sequence: TGTGCCAGCTCACCTAGAGGGGCCAATGAGCAGTTCTTC. Its protein is CASSPRGANEQFF.